These T cell receptor beta chains were read from a single sample in a study of blood T cell dynamics during melanoma immunotherapy. Sequencing used immunoSEQ multiplex PCR; TCRdb keeps in-frame clones, though not all of them. The sample consists of roughly 6,000 clones, 70% to 90% of them appearing once. The starting material was blood, obtained from a patient treated with checkpoint blockade. These receptors were collected from a human donor with melanoma. The CDR3 runs from the conserved cysteine through the conserved F or W. A D gene is named only where the DNA matches it firmly. Part of the rows lack a size; the others show once, few, many or a class for expanded clones.

D gene | J gene | V gene | clone size | CDR3 DNA | CDR3 protein
TRBD1 | TRBJ2-7 | TRBV2 | few | TGTGCCAGCAGTGATTTGGGACAGGGGATATACGAGCAGTACTTC | CASSDLGQGIYEQYF
TRBD2 | TRBJ2-7 | TRBV7-6 | . | TGTGCCAGCAGCCCCGTTGTAGCGGGGGGGAAGTCCTACGAGCAGTACTTC | CASSPVVAGGKSYEQYF
. | TRBJ2-3 | TRBV9 | . | TGTGCCACCAGTGCTAGCGATAGCACAGATACGCAGTATTTT | CATSASDSTDTQYF
. | TRBJ1-4 | TRBV6-1 | . | TGTGCCAGCAGACCCGGACCCCCAACTAATGAAAAACTGTTTTTT | CASRPGPPTNEKLFF
TRBD1 | TRBJ1-2 | TRBV18 | . | TGTGCCAGCTCACGGGACCGGGACAGCTATGGCTACACCTTC | CASSRDRDSYGYTF
. | TRBJ1-1 | TRBV7-9 | . | TGTGCCAGCAGCTTAGGGGCAGGGCCTGACACTGAAGCTTTCTTT | CASSLGAGPDTEAFF
TRBD1 | TRBJ2-1 | TRBV15 | once | TGTGCCACCAGCAGAGACAGGGGGTGGAATGAGCAGTTCTTC | CATSRDRGWNEQFF
. | TRBJ1-4 | TRBV7-3 | . | TGTGCCAGCAGCTTAAATGACAGCGCAACTAATGAAAAACTGTTTTTT | CASSLNDSATNEKLFF
. | TRBJ2-7 | TRBV5-4 | few | TGTGCCAGCAGCTTGGGATTATCGTCCTCCTACGAGCAGTACTTC | CASSLGLSSSYEQYF
TRBD1 | TRBJ1-2 | TRBV5-1 | . | TGCGCCAGCAGCTCGGGACAGGGGGCGCTTGGCTACACCTTC | CASSSGQGALGYTF
TRBD2 | TRBJ2-7 | TRBV19 | . | TGTGCCAGTGGGCTACTAGCGGGGGATAAGTACGAGCAGTACTTC | CASGLLAGDKYEQYF
TRBD1 | TRBJ1-2 | TRBV7-8 | . | TGTGCCAGCAGCCCCTCAGGGGGGGTAGGCTACACCTTC | CASSPSGGVGYTF
TRBD1 | TRBJ2-1 | TRBV6-6 | . | TGTGCCAGCAGCCAACGACAGGGTGGCACTGAGCAGTTCTTC | CASSQRQGGTEQFF
. | TRBJ1-2 | TRBV7-9 | few | TGTGCCAGCAGCGCCCGAGACGGCGGCTACACCTTC | CASSARDGGYTF
. | TRBJ1-6 | TRBV5-4 | . | TGTGCCAGCAGCTTGGCAGATTCACCCCTCCACTTT | CASSLADSPLHF
. | TRBJ1-1 | TRBV5-1 | . | TGCGCCAGCAGCTTGTTGGGTTTGGGTGGGGGCACTGAAGCTTTCTTT | CASSLLGLGGGTEAFF
TRBD1 | TRBJ2-7 | TRBV7-3 | . | TGTGCCAGCAGCCCCGGGACAGGCTACGAGCAGTACTTC | CASSPGTGYEQYF
. | TRBJ1-1 | TRBV11-2 | . | TGTGCCAGCAGCTTAGACGGTGTCAGAACCCTGAACACTGAAGCTTTCTTT | CASSLDGVRTLNTEAFF
TRBD1 | TRBJ1-6 | TRBV28 | . | TGTGCCAGCAGTTTGGCCGGACAGGGGTCACCCCTCCACTTT | CASSLAGQGSPLHF